The next 3 T cell receptor beta chains were all read from a single sample in a study of blood T cell repertoires in COVID-19. Generated by immunoSEQ multiplex PCR, the TCRdb table keeps only in-frame clones and is missing some. The sample comprises 40,000 to 65,000 clones, 86% of which are singletons, and approximately 10% rests with the top ten. The sequenced material came from peripheral blood. The receptor source for this set is a man aged 70-80 years with active COVID-19.

The chain combines TRBV5-1 with TRBJ1-1; weak D call: TRBD1 (5 bases). CDR3 length: 14 amino acids. Trimming removed 4 bases at V and 1 base at J, with 11 bases between. Germline V lookup: CDR1 SGHRS, CDR2 YFSETQ. Here the CDR3 DNA reads TGCGCCAGCAGCGCGACAGCCCCGAACACTGAAGCTTTCTTT. Its translation: CASSATAPNTEAFF.

This clone was counted a single time. The chain combines TRBV5-8 with TRBJ2-7; no clear D. This CDR3 comprises 15 residues. Trimming removed 1 base from V and 3 bases from J, with 14 bases in between. In germline, CDR1 is SGHTS, CDR2 YDEGEE. CDR3 bases: TGTGCCAGCAGCTTGCCTTCCGGGTCCGACTACGAGCAGTACTTC. It specifies CASSLPSGSDYEQYF. Full variable domain (remainder filled in from reference TRBV5-8 and TRBJ2-7): EAGVTQSPTHLIKTRGQQATLRCSPISGHTSVYWYQQALGLGLQFLLWYDEGEERNRGNFPPRFSGRQFPNYSSELNVNALELEDSALYLCASSLPSGSDYEQYFGPGTRLTVT.

This clone has more than one count but fewer than ten. V is TRBV19 and J is TRBJ1-1, with 7 bases identical to TRBD1. CDR1 is LNHDA, CDR2 SQIVND, per germline (reference sequence). This CDR3 comprises 13 residues. The V segment lost 7 bases and the J segment 3 bases; nucleotides outside the gene matches: 5. CDR3 bases: TGTGCCAGTACCTTGGACAGGTACACTGAAGCTTTCTTT. Translating gives CASTLDRYTEAFF.